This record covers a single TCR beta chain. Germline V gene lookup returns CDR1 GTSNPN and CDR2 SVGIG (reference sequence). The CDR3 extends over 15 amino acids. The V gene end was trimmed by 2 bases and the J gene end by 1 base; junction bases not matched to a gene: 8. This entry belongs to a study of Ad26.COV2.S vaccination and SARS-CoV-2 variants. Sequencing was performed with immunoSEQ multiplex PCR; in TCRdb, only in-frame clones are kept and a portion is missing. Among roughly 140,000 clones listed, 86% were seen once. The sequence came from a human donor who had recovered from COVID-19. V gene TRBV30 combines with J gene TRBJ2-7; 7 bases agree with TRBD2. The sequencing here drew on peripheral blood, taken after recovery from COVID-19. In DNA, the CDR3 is TGTGCCTGGAGTTTGGGGGGGACCGGATCCTACGAGCAGTACTTC. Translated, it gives CAWSLGGTGSYEQYF.